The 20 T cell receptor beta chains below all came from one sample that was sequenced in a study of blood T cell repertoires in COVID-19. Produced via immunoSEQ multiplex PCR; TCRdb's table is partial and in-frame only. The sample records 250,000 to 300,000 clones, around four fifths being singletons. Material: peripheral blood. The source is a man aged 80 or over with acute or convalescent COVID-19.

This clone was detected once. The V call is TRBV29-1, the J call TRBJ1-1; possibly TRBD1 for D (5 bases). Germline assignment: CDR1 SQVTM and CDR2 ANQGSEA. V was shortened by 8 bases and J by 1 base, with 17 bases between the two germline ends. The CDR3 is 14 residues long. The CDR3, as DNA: TGCAGCACACTGGGGGGGACCAAGAACACTGAAGCTTTCTTT. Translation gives CSTLGGTKNTEAFF.

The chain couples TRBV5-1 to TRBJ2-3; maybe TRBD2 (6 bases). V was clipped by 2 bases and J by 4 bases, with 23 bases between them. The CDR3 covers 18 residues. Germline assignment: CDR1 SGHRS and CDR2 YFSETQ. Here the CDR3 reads CASSFRPALASGADTQYF. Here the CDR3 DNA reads TGCGCCAGCAGCTTCCGCCCCGCACTAGCCTCCGGTGCAGATACGCAGTATTTT.

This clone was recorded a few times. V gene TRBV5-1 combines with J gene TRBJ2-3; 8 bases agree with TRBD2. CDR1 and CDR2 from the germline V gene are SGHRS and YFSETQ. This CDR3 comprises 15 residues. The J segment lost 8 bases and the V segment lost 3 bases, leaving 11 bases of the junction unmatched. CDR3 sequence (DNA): TGCGCCAGCAGCTGGGACGGGGGGGCCTTAGGTACGCAGTATTTT. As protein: CASSWDGGALGTQYF.

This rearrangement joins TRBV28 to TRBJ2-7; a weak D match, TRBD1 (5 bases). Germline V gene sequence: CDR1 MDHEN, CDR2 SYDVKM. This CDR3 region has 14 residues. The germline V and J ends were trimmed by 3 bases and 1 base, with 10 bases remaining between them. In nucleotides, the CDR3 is TGTGCCAGCAGTTTCCAGGGCCTATCCTACGAGCAGTACTTC. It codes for CASSFQGLSYEQYF.

The CDR3 DNA reads TGTGCCAGCAGCTTACGGGTCCGAGTGACTGAAGCTTTCTTT. Amino acid sequence: CASSLRVRVTEAFF. The rearrangement links TRBV5-6 to TRBJ1-1; D is unclear. Trimming pared 2 bases from V and 5 bases from J, leaving 13 bases between. Germline CDR1 is SGHDT and CDR2 is YYEEEE. CDR3 length equals 14 residues.

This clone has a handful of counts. As DNA, the CDR3 is TGCAGCGCGAGCAGGGGGCCGGGGTCCTACGAGCAGTACTTC. It codes for CSASRGPGSYEQYF. This chain uses TRBV29-1 with TRBJ2-7, with TRBD1 matching 8 bases. The length of the CDR3 is 14 residues. The V gene end was trimmed by 7 bases and the J gene end by 1 base; junction bases not matched to a gene: 9. CDR1 and CDR2 (germline): SQVTM, ANQGSEA.

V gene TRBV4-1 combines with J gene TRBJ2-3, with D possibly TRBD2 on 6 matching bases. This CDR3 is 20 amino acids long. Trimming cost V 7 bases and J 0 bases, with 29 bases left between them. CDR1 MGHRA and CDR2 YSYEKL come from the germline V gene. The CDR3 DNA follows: TGCGCCAGCACCGATCGGGGACTTCTTGGGGGAAAAATTAGCACAGATACGCAGTATTTT. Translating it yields CASTDRGLLGGKISTDTQYF.

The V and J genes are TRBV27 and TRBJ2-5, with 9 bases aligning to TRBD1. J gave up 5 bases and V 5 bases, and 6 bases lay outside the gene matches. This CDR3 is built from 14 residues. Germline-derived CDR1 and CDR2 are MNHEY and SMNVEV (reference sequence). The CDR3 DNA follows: TGTGCCAGCAGTGCGGGACAGGGATGGGAGACCCAGTACTTC. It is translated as CASSAGQGWETQYF.

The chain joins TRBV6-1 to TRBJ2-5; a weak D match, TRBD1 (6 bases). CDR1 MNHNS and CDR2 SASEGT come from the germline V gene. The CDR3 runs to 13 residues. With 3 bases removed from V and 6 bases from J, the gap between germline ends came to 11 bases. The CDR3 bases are TGTGCCAGCAGTGAGACAGGTTTGAAGACCCAGTACTTC. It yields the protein CASSETGLKTQYF.

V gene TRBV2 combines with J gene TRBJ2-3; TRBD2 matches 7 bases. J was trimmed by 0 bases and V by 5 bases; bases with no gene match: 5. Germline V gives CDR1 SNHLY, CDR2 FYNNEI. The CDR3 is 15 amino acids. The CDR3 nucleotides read TGTGCCAGCAGTTCTAGCGGTTCTAGCACAGATACGCAGTATTTT. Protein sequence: CASSSSGSSTDTQYF.

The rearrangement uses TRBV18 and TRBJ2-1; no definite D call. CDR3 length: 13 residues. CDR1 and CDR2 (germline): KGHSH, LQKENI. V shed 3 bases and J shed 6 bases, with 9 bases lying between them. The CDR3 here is CASSPALPNEQFF. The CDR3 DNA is TGTGCCAGCTCACCCGCTCTACCCAATGAGCAGTTCTTC.

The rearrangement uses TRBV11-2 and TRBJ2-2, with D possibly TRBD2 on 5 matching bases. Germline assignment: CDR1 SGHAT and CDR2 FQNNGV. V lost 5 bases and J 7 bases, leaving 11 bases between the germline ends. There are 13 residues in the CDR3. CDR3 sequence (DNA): TGTGCCAGCAGCCAAGGTAGCGACGGGGAGCTGTTTTTT. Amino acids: CASSQGSDGELFF.

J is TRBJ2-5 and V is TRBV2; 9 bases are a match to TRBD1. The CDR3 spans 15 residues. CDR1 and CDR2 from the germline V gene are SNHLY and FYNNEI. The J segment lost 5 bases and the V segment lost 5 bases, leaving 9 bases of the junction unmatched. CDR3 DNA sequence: TGTGCCAGCAGTCCTAACAGGGGGCGGGGTGAGACCCAGTACTTC. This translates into CASSPNRGRGETQYF. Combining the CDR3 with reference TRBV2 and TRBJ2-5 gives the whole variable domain EPEVTQTPSHQVTQMGQEVILRCVPISNHLYFYWYRQILGQKVEFLVSFYNNEISEKSEIFDDQFSVERPDGSNFTLKIRSTKLEDSAMYFCASSPNRGRGETQYFGPGTRLLVL.

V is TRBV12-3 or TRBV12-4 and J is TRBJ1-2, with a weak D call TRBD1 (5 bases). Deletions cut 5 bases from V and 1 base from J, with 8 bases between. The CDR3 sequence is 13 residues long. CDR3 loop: CASSPTDNYGYTF. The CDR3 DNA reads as TGTGCCAGCAGTCCGACAGATAACTATGGCTACACCTTC.

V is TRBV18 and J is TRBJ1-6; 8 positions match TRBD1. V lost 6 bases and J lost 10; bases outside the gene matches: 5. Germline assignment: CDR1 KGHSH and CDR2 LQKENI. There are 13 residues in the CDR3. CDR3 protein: CASSPGTGSPLHF. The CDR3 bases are TGTGCCAGCTCCCCCGGGACAGGATCACCCCTCCACTTT. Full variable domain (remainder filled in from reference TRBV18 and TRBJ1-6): NAGVMQNPRHLVRRRGQEARLRCSPMKGHSHVYWYRQLPEEGLKFMVYLQKENIIDESGMPKERFSAEFPKEGPSILRIQQVVRGDSAAYFCASSPGTGSPLHFGNGTRLTVT.

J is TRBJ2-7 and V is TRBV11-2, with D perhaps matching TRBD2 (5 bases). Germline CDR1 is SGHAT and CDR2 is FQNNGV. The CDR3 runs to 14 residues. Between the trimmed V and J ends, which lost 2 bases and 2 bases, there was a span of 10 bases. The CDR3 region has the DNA TGTGCCAGCAGCTTAACCGGGAACACCTACGAGCAGTACTTC. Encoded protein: CASSLTGNTYEQYF.

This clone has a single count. This CDR3 reads CASRPGTGVEQPQHF. CDR3 DNA sequence: TGTGCCAGCAGACCCGGGACAGGGGTAGAACAGCCCCAGCATTTT. The rearrangement joins TRBV28 to TRBJ1-5; TRBD1 matches 10 bases. Germline V gives CDR1 MDHEN, CDR2 SYDVKM. The CDR3 extends over 15 amino acids. J lost 7 bases, V lost 6 bases, and 9 bases had no gene match.

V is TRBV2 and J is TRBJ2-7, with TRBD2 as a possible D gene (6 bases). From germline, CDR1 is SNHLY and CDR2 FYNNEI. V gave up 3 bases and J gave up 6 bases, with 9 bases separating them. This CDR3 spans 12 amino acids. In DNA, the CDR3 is TGTGCCAGCAGTGACGGGAGCCGCGAGCAGTACTTC. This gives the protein CASSDGSREQYF.

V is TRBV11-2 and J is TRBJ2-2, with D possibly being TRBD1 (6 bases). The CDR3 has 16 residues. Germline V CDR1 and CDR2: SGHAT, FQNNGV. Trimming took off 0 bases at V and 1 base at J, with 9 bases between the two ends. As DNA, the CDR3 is TGTGCCAGCAGCTTAGAAGGGGGTTGGAACACCGGGGAGCTGTTTTTT. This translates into CASSLEGGWNTGELFF.

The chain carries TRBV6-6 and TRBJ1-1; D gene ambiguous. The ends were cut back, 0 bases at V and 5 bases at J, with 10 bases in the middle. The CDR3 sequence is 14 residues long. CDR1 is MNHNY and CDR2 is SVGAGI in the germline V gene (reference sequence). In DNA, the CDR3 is TGTGCCAGCAGTTACTCGGCAGGTAAGACTGAAGCTTTCTTT. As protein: CASSYSAGKTEAFF.